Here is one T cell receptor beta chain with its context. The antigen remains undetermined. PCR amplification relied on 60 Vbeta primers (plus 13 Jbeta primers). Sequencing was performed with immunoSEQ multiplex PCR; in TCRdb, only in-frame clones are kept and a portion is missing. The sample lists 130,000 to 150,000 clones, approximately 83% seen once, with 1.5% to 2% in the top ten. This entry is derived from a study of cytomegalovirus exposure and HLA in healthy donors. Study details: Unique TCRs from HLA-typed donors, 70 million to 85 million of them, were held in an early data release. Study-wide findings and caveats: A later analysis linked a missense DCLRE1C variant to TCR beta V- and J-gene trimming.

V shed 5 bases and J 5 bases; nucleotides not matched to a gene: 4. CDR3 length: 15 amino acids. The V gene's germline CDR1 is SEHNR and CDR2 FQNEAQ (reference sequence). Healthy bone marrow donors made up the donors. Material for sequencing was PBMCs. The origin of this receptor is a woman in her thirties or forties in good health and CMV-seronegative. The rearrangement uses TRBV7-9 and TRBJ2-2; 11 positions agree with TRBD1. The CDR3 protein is CASSPGQGETGELFF. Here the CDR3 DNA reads TGTGCCAGCAGCCCGGGACAGGGGGAGACCGGGGAGCTGTTTTTT.